The 20 T cell receptor beta chains given below trace back to one sample, sequenced in a study of blood T cell repertoires in COVID-19. TCRdb keeps only in-frame clones here, not all; method: immunoSEQ multiplex PCR. The sample contains some 190,000 clones, about 88% of which appear only once. The sample taken for sequencing was peripheral blood. These receptors were obtained from a woman over 75 with acute or convalescent COVID-19.

V usage is TRBV11-2 and J usage is TRBJ2-2; 11 bases are shared with TRBD1. Germline loops: CDR1 SGHAT, CDR2 FQNNGV. With 3 bases clipped from V and 5 bases from J, the junction kept 5 bases outside the gene matches. The CDR3 is 16 amino acids. The DNA for the CDR3 is TGTGCCAGCAGCTTCGGACAGGGGGCAGGTACCGGGGAGCTGTTTTTT. Protein: CASSFGQGAGTGELFF.

This chain connects TRBV24-1 to TRBJ2-2, with a possible D match to TRBD2 (5 bases). V was trimmed by 3 bases and J by 1 base, leaving 5 bases between them. The CDR3 is 14 amino acids. The germline CDR1 and CDR2 sequences are KGHDR and SFDVKD. Here the CDR3 DNA reads TGTGCCACCAGTGATGGAGGGAACACCGGGGAGCTGTTTTTT. This gives the protein CATSDGGNTGELFF.

The chain has TRBV6-5 and TRBJ1-2; 10 bases map to TRBD1. This CDR3 is built from 16 residues. Germline V CDR1 and CDR2: MNHEY, SVGAGI. The V and J ends lost 4 bases and 4 bases, in that order; junction bases with no gene match: 9. CDR3 sequence reads: CASSSRDRGKSYGYTF. CDR3 DNA: TGTGCCAGCAGTTCTCGGGACAGGGGAAAAAGCTATGGCTACACCTTC.

V and J are TRBV5-1 and TRBJ2-1, with a tentative D call TRBD1 (6 bases). The CDR3 covers 13 residues. In germline, CDR1 is SGHRS, CDR2 YFSETQ. V was cut by 5 bases and J by 9 bases, with 15 bases left in between. CDR3 sequence reads: CASRRQGSSEQFF. DNA for the CDR3: TGCGCCAGCAGGAGGCAGGGGAGCAGTGAGCAGTTCTTC.

The chain links TRBV7-2 to TRBJ2-7, with TRBD2 matching over 8 bases. Germline V lookup: CDR1 SGHTA, CDR2 FQGNSA. With V trimmed by 3 bases and J by 2 bases, 6 bases remained unmatched. The CDR3 contains 15 residues. CDR3 nucleotides: TGTGCCAGCAGCTTTAGCGGGGACCGGACCTACGAGCAGTACTTC. This translates into CASSFSGDRTYEQYF.

The chain's CDR3 is CASSLMLRGGNEQFF. CDR3 sequence (DNA): TGTGCCAGCAGCTTAATGTTGCGGGGAGGGAATGAGCAGTTCTTC. V and J are TRBV7-2 and TRBJ2-1; 7 bases map to TRBD2. Germline loops: CDR1 SGHTA, CDR2 FQGNSA. There are 15 residues in the CDR3. V was pared by 2 bases and J by 7 bases, with 8 bases of the junction left unmatched.

The V gene is TRBV20-1, the J gene TRBJ2-1, with no clear D. Germline V gene sequence: CDR1 DFQATT, CDR2 SNEGSKA (reference sequence). The V end lost 3 bases, the J end lost 7 bases, and 10 bases lay between the germline ends. The CDR3 spans 12 residues. In DNA, the CDR3 is TGCAGTGCTAGTCACTACCGAAATGAGCAGTTCTTC. Residues: CSASHYRNEQFF.

This rearrangement joins TRBV7-2 to TRBJ1-1, with D possibly being TRBD1 (6 bases). The V and J ends lost 5 bases and 6 bases respectively, with 13 bases between them. Germline V gene lookup returns CDR1 SGHTA and CDR2 FQGNSA. CDR3 length equals 13 residues. In DNA, the CDR3 is TGTGCCAGCAGCCCACAGGGAGGGTCTGAAGCTTTCTTT. Translated, it gives CASSPQGGSEAFF.

By share, this clone counts as medium-sized. The chain joins TRBV6-2 or TRBV6-3 to TRBJ2-7; 8 nucleotides line up with TRBD2. The CDR3 contains 14 residues. Per germline, CDR1 MNHEY and CDR2 SVGEGT. V was clipped by 5 bases and J by 2 bases; unmatched bases: 5. The DNA of the CDR3 is TGTGCCAGCAGTCCGGGACTAGGAACCTACGAGCAGTACTTC. It codes for CASSPGLGTYEQYF.

The V and J genes are TRBV6-6 and TRBJ1-4, with D hard to call. V gave up 4 bases and J gave up 5 bases, with 11 bases separating them. CDR3 length: 14 residues. The V gene's germline CDR1 is MNHNY and CDR2 SVGAGI (reference sequence). The CDR3 spells CASSLPPENEKLFF. The CDR3 region has the DNA TGTGCCAGCAGTTTACCGCCCGAGAATGAAAAACTGTTTTTT.

This sequence joins TRBV27 and TRBJ1-6, with D possibly TRBD1 on 5 matching bases. The CDR3 extends over 17 amino acids. The germline V and J ends were trimmed by 3 bases and 3 bases, with 15 bases remaining between them. Germline CDR1 reads MNHEY; CDR2 reads SMNVEV (reference sequence). CDR3 sequence reads: CASSFFAGGGYNSPLHF. The CDR3 nucleotides are TGTGCCAGCAGTTTTTTTGCGGGGGGAGGCTATAATTCACCCCTCCACTTT.

The rearrangement uses TRBV28 and TRBJ2-3; 8 bases map to TRBD2. The trim removed 4 bases at V and 0 bases at J, leaving 6 bases unmatched. Germline loops: CDR1 MDHEN, CDR2 SYDVKM. The CDR3 totals 16 residues. The CDR3 DNA follows: TGTGCCAGCAGTTCAGAACTAGCGGCTAGCACAGATACGCAGTATTTT. It is translated as CASSSELAASTDTQYF.

The gene calls are TRBV2 and TRBJ2-5, with D unresolved. Trimming shortened V by 1 base and J by 5 bases, and 8 bases separated the two germline ends. The CDR3 is 13 residues long. Germline CDR1 and CDR2: SNHLY and FYNNEI. The CDR3, as DNA: TGTGCCAGCAGTGAAGAAGAGCCGGAGACCCAGTACTTC. Amino acid sequence: CASSEEEPETQYF.

This sequence joins TRBV19 and TRBJ1-2, with D possibly matching TRBD1 (6 bases). This CDR3 has 14 residues. V lost 1 base to trimming and J lost 4 bases, with 10 bases between them. Looked up from germline, CDR1 is LNHDA and CDR2 is SQIVND (reference sequence). CDR3 in DNA: TGTGCCAGTAGTATAGCGGACAGCGGCTATGGCTACACCTTC. Translation: CASSIADSGYGYTF.

The V call is TRBV2, the J call TRBJ2-3; D call uncertain. This CDR3 has 11 residues. CDR1 is SNHLY, CDR2 FYNNEI, per germline. Trimming took off 7 bases at V and 6 bases at J, with 8 bases between the two ends. The chain's CDR3 is CASTYGDTQYF. The CDR3 DNA sequence: TGTGCCAGCACCTACGGGGATACGCAGTATTTT. The whole variable domain, filled in from reference TRBV2 and TRBJ2-3, reads EPEVTQTPSHQVTQMGQEVILRCVPISNHLYFYWYRQILGQKVEFLVSFYNNEISEKSEIFDDQFSVERPDGSNFTLKIRSTKLEDSAMYFCASTYGDTQYFGPGTRLTVL.

This chain uses TRBV15 with TRBJ2-6; D gene uncertain. Germline-derived CDR1 and CDR2 are LNHNV and YYDKDF (reference sequence). This CDR3 has 15 residues. Trimming cost V 3 bases and J 0 bases, with 6 bases left between them. CDR3 residues: CATSSASSGANVLTF. The CDR3 nucleotides are TGTGCCACCAGCAGCGCTAGCTCTGGGGCCAACGTCCTGACTTTC. Complete variable domain (other parts from reference TRBV15 and TRBJ2-6): DAMVIQNPRYQVTQFGKPVTLSCSQTLNHNVMYWYQQKSSQAPKLLFHYYDKDFNNEADTPDNFQSRRPNTSFCFLDIRSPGLGDTAMYLCATSSASSGANVLTFGAGSRLTVL.

This sequence joins TRBV5-1 and TRBJ2-7; a possible D gene is TRBD2 (5 bases). Looked up from germline, CDR1 is SGHRS and CDR2 is YFSETQ. The CDR3 loop spans 16 amino acids. With 0 bases removed from V and 3 bases from J, the gap between germline ends came to 16 bases. The CDR3 DNA is TGCGCCAGCAGCTTGGCCTGGTCGGCGGGCCGCTACGAGCAGTACTTC. Protein sequence: CASSLAWSAGRYEQYF.

This clone was seen once. The chain combines TRBV15 with TRBJ2-7; 9 positions agree with TRBD1. Germline V CDR1 and CDR2: LNHNV, YYDKDF (reference sequence). This CDR3 has 14 residues. Trimming took 5 bases from V and 6 from J; bases not matched to a gene: 8. In nucleotides, the CDR3 is TGTGCCACCAGCCTGACGGACAGGGGCCTCGAGCAGTACTTC. Translation: CATSLTDRGLEQYF.

This sequence joins TRBV6-6 and TRBJ2-5; a possible D gene is TRBD1 (6 bases). CDR1 is MNHNY and CDR2 is SVGAGI in the germline V gene (reference sequence). The ends were cut back, 4 bases at V and 3 bases at J, with 12 bases in the middle. This CDR3 has 14 amino acids. This CDR3 is CASSLPGTKETQYF. The CDR3 coding sequence is TGTGCCAGCAGTTTACCCGGGACAAAAGAGACCCAGTACTTC.

This sequence joins TRBV11-1 and TRBJ2-3, with D possibly TRBD1 on 5 matching bases. Germline V gene lookup returns CDR1 SGHAT and CDR2 FQDESV (reference sequence). The CDR3 spans 13 residues. V lost 1 base and J 3 bases, leaving 5 bases between the germline ends. The CDR3 nucleotides read TGTGCCAGCAGCTTAGGACAGACAGATACGCAGTATTTT. It specifies CASSLGQTDTQYF.